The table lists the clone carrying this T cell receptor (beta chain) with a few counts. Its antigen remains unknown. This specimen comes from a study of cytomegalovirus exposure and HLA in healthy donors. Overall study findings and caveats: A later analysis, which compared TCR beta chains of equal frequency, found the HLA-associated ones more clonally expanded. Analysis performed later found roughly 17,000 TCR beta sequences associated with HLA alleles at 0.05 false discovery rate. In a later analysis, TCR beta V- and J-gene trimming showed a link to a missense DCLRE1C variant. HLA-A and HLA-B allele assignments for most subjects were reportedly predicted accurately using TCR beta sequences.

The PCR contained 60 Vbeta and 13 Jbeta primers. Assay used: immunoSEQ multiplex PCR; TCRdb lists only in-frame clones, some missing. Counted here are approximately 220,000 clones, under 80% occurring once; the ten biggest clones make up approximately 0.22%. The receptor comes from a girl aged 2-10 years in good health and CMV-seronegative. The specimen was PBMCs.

The CDR3, as DNA: TGTGCCAGCAGCTTAGAGCCCGCAACGAACACCGGGGAGCTGTTTTTT. This sequence encodes CASSLEPATNTGELFF. The genes are TRBV7-3 and TRBJ2-2; no definite D call. This CDR3 comprises 16 residues. Germline assignment: CDR1 SGHTA and CDR2 FQGTGA. Trimming shortened V by 2 bases and J by 0 bases, and 10 bases separated the two germline ends.